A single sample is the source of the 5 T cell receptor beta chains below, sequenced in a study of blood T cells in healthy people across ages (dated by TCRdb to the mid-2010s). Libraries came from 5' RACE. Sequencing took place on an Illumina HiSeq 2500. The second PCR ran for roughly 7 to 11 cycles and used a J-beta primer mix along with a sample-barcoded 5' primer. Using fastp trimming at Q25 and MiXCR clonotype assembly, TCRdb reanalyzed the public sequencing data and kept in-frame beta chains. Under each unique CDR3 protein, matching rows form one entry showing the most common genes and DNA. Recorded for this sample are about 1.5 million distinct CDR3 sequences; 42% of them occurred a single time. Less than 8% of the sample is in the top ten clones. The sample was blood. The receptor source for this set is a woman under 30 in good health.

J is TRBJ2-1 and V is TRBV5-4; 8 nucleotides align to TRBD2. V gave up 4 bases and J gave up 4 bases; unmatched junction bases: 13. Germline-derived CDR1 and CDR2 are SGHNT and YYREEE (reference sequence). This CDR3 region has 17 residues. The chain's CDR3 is CASSLGGSGTTYNEQFF. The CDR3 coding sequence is TGTGCCAGCAGCCTGGGGGGTAGCGGGACCACGTACAATGAGCAGTTCTTC.

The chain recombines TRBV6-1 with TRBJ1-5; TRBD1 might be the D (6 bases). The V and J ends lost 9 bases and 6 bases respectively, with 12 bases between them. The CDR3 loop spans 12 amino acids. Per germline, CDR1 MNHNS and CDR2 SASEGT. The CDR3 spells CARGGGSQPQHF. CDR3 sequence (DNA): TGTGCCAGAGGGGGGGGCAGTCAGCCCCAGCATTTT.

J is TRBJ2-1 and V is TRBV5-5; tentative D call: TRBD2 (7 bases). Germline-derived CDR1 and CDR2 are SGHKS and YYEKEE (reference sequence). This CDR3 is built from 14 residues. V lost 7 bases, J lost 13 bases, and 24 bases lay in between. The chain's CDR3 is CASGGASYSWEQFF. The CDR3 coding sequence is TGTGCCAGCGGGGGGGCGAGCTACAGTTGGGAACAGTTCTTC.

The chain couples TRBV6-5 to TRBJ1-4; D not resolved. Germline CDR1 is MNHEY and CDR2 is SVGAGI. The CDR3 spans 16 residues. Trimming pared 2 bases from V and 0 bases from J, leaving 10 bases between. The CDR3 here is CASSYVAAATNEKLFF. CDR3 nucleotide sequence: TGTGCCAGCAGTTACGTAGCCGCAGCAACTAATGAAAAACTGTTTTTT.

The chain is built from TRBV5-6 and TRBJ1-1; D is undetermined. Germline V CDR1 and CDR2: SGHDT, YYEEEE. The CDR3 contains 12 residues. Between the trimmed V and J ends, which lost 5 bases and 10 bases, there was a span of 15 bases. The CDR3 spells CASSRALRGAFF. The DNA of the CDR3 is TGTGCCAGCAGTCGGGCCCTCCGGGGAGCTTTCTTT.